Presented here are 27 T cell receptor beta chains from one specimen sequenced in a study of blood T cell repertoires in COVID-19. Profiling relied on immunoSEQ multiplex PCR, and the TCRdb table lists in-frame clones only, not all of them. The data show around 16,000 clones, with about 90% seen just once and roughly 50% held by the top ten. Sequenced material: peripheral blood. The receptors here all came from a human donor in a cohort sampled during active COVID-19.

This clone was detected only once. The CDR3 loop is CASSLPGTGRGPLHF. The CDR3 DNA reads as TGTGCCAGCAGTTTGCCCGGGACAGGGAGAGGACCCCTCCACTTT. V is TRBV6-6 and J is TRBJ1-6, with 9 nucleotides matching TRBD1. This CDR3 comprises 15 residues. V was pared by 4 bases and J by 12 bases, with 10 bases of the junction left unmatched. Germline CDR1 MNHNY, CDR2 SVGAGI (reference sequence).

V and J are TRBV19 and TRBJ1-4; 9 bases fit TRBD1. The CDR3 runs 12 residues. Per germline, CDR1 LNHDA and CDR2 SQIVND (reference sequence). Trimming cost V 5 bases and J 10 bases; bases outside gene matches: 2. CDR3 coding DNA: TGTGCCAGTAGTCCGACAGGGGGAAAACTGTTTTTT. The encoded protein is CASSPTGGKLFF.

The chain carries TRBV5-1 and TRBJ2-5; the D is unclear. The CDR3 sequence is 14 residues long. The V gene's germline CDR1 is SGHRS and CDR2 YFSETQ. V shed 2 bases and J shed 2 bases, with 10 bases lying between them. Here the CDR3 DNA reads TGCGCCAGCAGCTTTTCGACTCGACAAGAGACCCAGTACTTC. Its translation is CASSFSTRQETQYF.

The V call is TRBV3-1 (or the pseudogene TRBV3-2), the J call TRBJ2-2, with D possibly TRBD2 on 5 matching bases. V dropped 1 base and J dropped 3 bases, with 6 bases sitting between them. Germline V lookup: CDR1 LGHDT, CDR2 YNNKEL (reference sequence). The CDR3 length is 14 residues. The CDR3 spells CASSQGTYTGELFF. CDR3 DNA sequence: TGTGCCAGCAGCCAAGGGACTTACACCGGGGAGCTGTTTTTT.

The chain couples TRBV3-1 (or the pseudogene TRBV3-2) to TRBJ2-2; the D gene is possibly TRBD2 (6 bases). V lost 0 bases and J 6 bases, leaving 11 bases between the germline ends. Germline loops: CDR1 LGHDT, CDR2 YNNKEL (reference sequence). This CDR3 has 15 residues. The CDR3 DNA sequence: TGTGCCAGCAGCCAAGAGGGAGGTCGGGCCGGGGAGCTGTTTTTT. Translation: CASSQEGGRAGELFF.

This chain links TRBV18 with TRBJ2-7, with D unresolved. The V gene lost 3 bases and the J gene lost 3 bases, with 9 bases spanning the gap. The CDR3 has 13 residues. Germline lookup yields CDR1 KGHSH and CDR2 LQKENI. CDR3 region: CASSPGSLYEQYF. CDR3 nucleotides: TGTGCCAGCTCACCGGGCAGTCTCTACGAGCAGTACTTC.

The rearrangement joins TRBV10-3 to TRBJ2-5, with 8 bases identical to TRBD1. The V gene end was trimmed by 3 bases and the J gene end by 5 bases; junction bases not matched to a gene: 17. This CDR3 is 18 amino acids long. Per germline, CDR1 ENHRY and CDR2 SYGVKD. The CDR3 spells CAISDGQGGLSGVETQYF. The DNA of the CDR3 is TGTGCCATCAGTGACGGACAGGGAGGTCTATCGGGGGTGGAGACCCAGTACTTC.

The chain carries TRBV6-5 and TRBJ2-7; D uncertain. CDR1 and CDR2 (germline): MNHEY, SVGAGI. CDR3 length: 14 amino acids. The ends were cut back, 6 bases at V and 1 base at J, with 13 bases in the middle. CDR3 region: CASRTPSRSYEQYF. The CDR3 DNA sequence: TGTGCCAGCAGAACCCCGTCCCGGTCCTACGAGCAGTACTTC.

V usage is TRBV5-4 and J usage is TRBJ1-4; 10 nucleotides align to TRBD1. Per the germline V gene, CDR1 is SGHNT and CDR2 is YYREEE (reference sequence). The CDR3 runs 18 residues. V lost 1 base to trimming and J lost 0 bases; unmatched junction nucleotides: 6. The CDR3, as DNA: TGTGCCAGCAGCTTGTATCGGGACAGGGGAACAACTAATGAAAAACTGTTTTTT. Translating gives CASSLYRDRGTTNEKLFF. Together with reference TRBV5-4 and TRBJ1-4, the CDR3 gives the full variable domain: ETGVTQSPTHLIKTRGQQVTLRCSSQSGHNTVSWYQQALGQGPQFIFQYYREEENGRGNFPPRFSGLQFPNYSSELNVNALELDDSALYLCASSLYRDRGTTNEKLFFGSGTQLSVL.

DNA for the CDR3: TGTGCCAGCAGTTACTTCGAGACAGGGGTTTCCGAGCAGTACTTC. This translates into CASSYFETGVSEQYF. The V gene is TRBV6-5, the J gene TRBJ2-7, with 8 bases fitting TRBD1. Germline V CDR1 and CDR2: MNHEY, SVGAGI. The CDR3 is made up of 15 amino acids. Trimming cost V 1 base and J 6 bases; bases outside gene matches: 8.

The gene calls are TRBV5-1 and TRBJ2-5; possibly TRBD2 for D (5 bases). V dropped 0 bases and J dropped 5 bases, with 14 bases sitting between them. Germline V gives CDR1 SGHRS, CDR2 YFSETQ. The CDR3 extends over 15 amino acids. CDR3: CASSLGTGFRETQYF. CDR3 sequence (DNA): TGCGCCAGCAGCTTGGGTACGGGGTTTCGGGAGACCCAGTACTTC.

The chain joins TRBV9 to TRBJ2-1; a possible D gene is TRBD1 (7 bases). With 6 bases removed from V and 2 bases from J, the gap between germline ends came to 15 bases. This CDR3 contains 15 residues. The germline V gene encodes CDR1 SGDLS and CDR2 YYNGEE. The CDR3 DNA sequence: TGTGCCAGCACGTCGGAGGGGGCCGCCTACAATGAGCAGTTCTTC. Translating gives CASTSEGAAYNEQFF.

The chain combines TRBV7-2 with TRBJ2-3, with 8 bases fitting TRBD2. The germline gives CDR1 SGHTA, CDR2 FQGNSA. The V and J ends lost 5 bases and 4 bases, in that order; junction bases with no gene match: 5. The CDR3 sequence is 14 residues long. The CDR3 sequence is CASSRGLAADTQYF. The CDR3 coding sequence is TGTGCCAGCAGCCGTGGACTAGCCGCAGATACGCAGTATTTT. Based on the CDR3 plus reference TRBV7-2 and TRBJ2-3, the full variable domain is GAGVSQSPSNKVTEKGKDVELRCDPISGHTALYWYRQSLGQGLEFLIYFQGNSAPDKSGLPSDRFSAERTGGSVSTLTIQRTQQEDSAVYLCASSRGLAADTQYFGPGTRLTVL.

The chain links TRBV3-1 (or the pseudogene TRBV3-2) to TRBJ2-7, with D unclear. Between the trimmed V and J ends, which lost 0 bases and 3 bases, there was a span of 9 bases. CDR3 length: 14 amino acids. CDR1 is LGHDT, CDR2 YNNKEL, per germline (reference sequence). CDR3 nucleotides: TGTGCCAGCAGCCAAGATGCGGCCAGCTACGAGCAGTACTTC. Encoded protein: CASSQDAASYEQYF.

CDR3 in DNA: TGTGCCAGCAGCTTGGGGTCGGGGTCCTACGAGCAGTACTTC. The encoded protein is CASSLGSGSYEQYF. The chain has TRBV5-6 and TRBJ2-7; the D gene is possibly TRBD2 (5 bases). This CDR3 region has 14 residues. Germline V gene lookup returns CDR1 SGHDT and CDR2 YYEEEE. The V end was cut by 0 bases, the J end by 1 base, with 8 bases between.

The chain links TRBV19 to TRBJ1-2; TRBD1 matches at 7 bases. Germline lookup yields CDR1 LNHDA and CDR2 SQIVND (reference sequence). The CDR3 contains 15 residues. V shed 3 bases, J shed 4 bases, and the junction held 8 bases outside the gene matches. This chain's CDR3 is CASSIRLDRVYGYTF. DNA for the CDR3: TGTGCCAGTAGTATCCGCCTTGACAGGGTCTATGGCTACACCTTC.

This clone was picked up one time. This chain connects TRBV5-4 to TRBJ2-3; D is undetermined. V shed 2 bases and J shed 0 bases, with 13 bases lying between them. The CDR3 runs 16 residues. Germline V gene data show CDR1 as SGHNT and CDR2 as YYREEE (reference sequence). CDR3 sequence reads: CASSLGVLTSTDTQYF. The CDR3 DNA reads TGTGCCAGCAGCTTAGGAGTCCTAACTAGCACAGATACGCAGTATTTT.

This sequence joins TRBV28 and TRBJ2-5, with D perhaps TRBD2 (5 bases). Trimming shortened V by 3 bases and J by 0 bases, and 11 bases separated the two germline ends. The CDR3 totals 15 residues. Germline CDR1 is MDHEN and CDR2 is SYDVKM. The CDR3 DNA follows: TGTGCCAGCAGTTTCGAGGGCAGGAACCAAGAGACCCAGTACTTC. Translated: CASSFEGRNQETQYF.

The rearrangement uses TRBV6-1 and TRBJ1-2; D remains unclear. Trimming left V 2 bases short and J 0 bases short, with 10 bases between. The length of the CDR3 is 15 residues. Germline V lookup: CDR1 MNHNS, CDR2 SASEGT. The DNA of the CDR3 is TGTGCCAGCAGTGAAACAGTATCAGCTAACTATGGCTACACCTTC. Translation gives CASSETVSANYGYTF.

The genes are TRBV4-3 and TRBJ1-4; D is unresolved. This CDR3 is built from 13 residues. Germline V gene lookup returns CDR1 LGHNA and CDR2 YSLEER. Trimming took off 1 base at V and 10 bases at J, with 10 bases between the two ends. CDR3: CASSQVSGGKLFF. The CDR3 DNA is TGCGCCAGCAGCCAAGTATCAGGTGGAAAACTGTTTTTT.

The J gene is TRBJ2-7, the V gene TRBV7-2; a possible D gene is TRBD2 (7 bases). Germline V CDR1 and CDR2: SGHTA, FQGNSA. V was clipped by 3 bases and J by 2 bases, with 11 bases between them. This CDR3 has 14 residues. The CDR3 here is CASSFEGGPYEQYF. The CDR3 DNA is TGTGCCAGCAGCTTCGAGGGGGGGCCCTACGAGCAGTACTTC.

The rearrangement joins TRBV19 to TRBJ2-1; 7 bases are a match to TRBD2. CDR1 LNHDA and CDR2 SQIVND come from the germline V gene (reference sequence). The CDR3 has 15 residues. The junction had 14 bases not matched to a gene; V was cut back by 7 bases and J by 8 bases. CDR3 sequence (DNA): TGTGCCAGTACTGGAGGTCCGGGGGGTGAAGATGAGCAGTTCTTC. Amino acid sequence: CASTGGPGGEDEQFF. The full variable domain, with the rest looked up from reference TRBV19 and TRBJ2-1, is DGGITQSPKYLFRKEGQNVTLSCEQNLNHDAMYWYRQDPGQGLRLIYYSQIVNDFQKGDIAEGYSVSREKKESFPLTVTSAQKNPTAFYLCASTGGPGGEDEQFFGPGTRLTVL.

The J gene is TRBJ1-4, the V gene TRBV4-2, with 8 bases lining up with TRBD1. Trimming at V came to 0 bases and at J to 8 bases, leaving 17 bases not matched to a gene. The CDR3 totals 19 residues. Germline lookup yields CDR1 LGHNA and CDR2 YNFKEQ. The chain's CDR3 is CASSQESGQGRGVREKLFF. CDR3 coding DNA: TGTGCCAGCAGCCAAGAGTCAGGACAGGGACGGGGGGTGAGGGAAAAACTGTTTTTT.

J is TRBJ2-6 and V is TRBV4-2; TRBD1 aligns across 9 bases. Germline V gene data show CDR1 as LGHNA and CDR2 as YNFKEQ. With 3 bases clipped from V and 2 bases from J, the junction kept 8 bases outside the gene matches. The CDR3 is 18 residues long. The CDR3 sequence: CASSQRGTGTPGANVLTF. CDR3 DNA sequence: TGTGCCAGCAGCCAGCGGGGGACAGGGACTCCTGGGGCCAACGTCCTGACTTTC.

A single count supports this clone. The gene calls are TRBV29-1 and TRBJ1-3, with D uncertain. The CDR3 runs to 12 residues. Trimming stripped 8 bases from V and 6 bases from J, with 14 bases between. The V gene's germline CDR1 is SQVTM and CDR2 ANQGSEA. The DNA for the CDR3 is TGCAGCCCCGCGAAAGAAGCAAACACCATATATTTT. Translating gives CSPAKEANTIYF.

V usage is TRBV11-2 and J usage is TRBJ2-2, with 8 bases identical to TRBD1. CDR1 SGHAT and CDR2 FQNNGV come from the germline V gene. CDR3 length: 14 residues. V lost 6 bases, J lost 8 bases, and 8 bases stayed unmatched. CDR3 amino acids: CASSAGGWSGELFF. CDR3 bases: TGTGCCAGCAGTGCAGGGGGCTGGTCTGGGGAGCTGTTTTTT.

This clone was counted a single time. J is TRBJ2-7 and V is TRBV2; D is perhaps TRBD2 (5 bases). The CDR3 consists of 12 residues. Trimming left V 5 bases short and J 2 bases short, with 7 bases between. Germline loops: CDR1 SNHLY, CDR2 FYNNEI. The CDR3 coding sequence is TGTGCCAGCAGTCCGGGGACCTACGAGCAGTACTTC. It codes for CASSPGTYEQYF. Full variable domain (missing parts from reference TRBV2 and TRBJ2-7): EPEVTQTPSHQVTQMGQEVILRCVPISNHLYFYWYRQILGQKVEFLVSFYNNEISEKSEIFDDQFSVERPDGSNFTLKIRSTKLEDSAMYFCASSPGTYEQYFGPGTRLTVT.